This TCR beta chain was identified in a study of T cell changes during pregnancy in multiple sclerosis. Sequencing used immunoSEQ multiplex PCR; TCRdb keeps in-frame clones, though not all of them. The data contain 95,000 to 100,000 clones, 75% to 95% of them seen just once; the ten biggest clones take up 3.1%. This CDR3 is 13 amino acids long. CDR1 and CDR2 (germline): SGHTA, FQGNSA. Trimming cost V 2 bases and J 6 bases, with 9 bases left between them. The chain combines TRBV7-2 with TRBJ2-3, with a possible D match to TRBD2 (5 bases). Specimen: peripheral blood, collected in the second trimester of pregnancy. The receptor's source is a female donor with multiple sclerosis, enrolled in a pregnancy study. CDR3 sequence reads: CASSLYGEDTQYF. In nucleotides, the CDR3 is TGTGCCAGCAGCTTATACGGGGAGGATACGCAGTATTTT.